This TCR beta chain appears in the sequencing data of a study of identical twins. Whole-study findings and limits: For monozygotic twins, models underestimated out-of-frame TCR alpha sharing. Zero-insertion analyses might be partly confounded by invariant T cells like MAIT and iNKT.

TCRdb analysed the 5' RACE reads with MiXCR anew, one entry per CDR3 protein. The data hold 280,000 or so distinct CDR3 sequences, with about 8.1% observed a single time. CDR1 DFQATT and CDR2 SNEGSKA come from the germline V gene (reference sequence). Germline trimming cut 1 base from V and 2 bases from J; bases unmatched to any gene: 16. CDR3 length: 19 residues. The sample holds a few counts of this clonotype. What it binds is unknown. These data were likewise used in another study, on yellow fever vaccine responses in identical twins.

Sequenced input: memory (CD45RO+) T cells sorted from blood. The rearrangement uses TRBV20-1 and TRBJ2-5, with 10 bases matching TRBD1. This clonotype was obtained from a woman younger than 30 in good health. The CDR3 protein is CSARALRQGARKEQETQYF. DNA of the CDR3: TGCAGTGCTAGAGCCCTACGACAGGGGGCCAGAAAGGAGCAAGAGACCCAGTACTTC.